The 16 T cell receptor beta chains presented below share a single source sample, sequenced in a study of cytomegalovirus exposure and HLA in healthy donors. Produced via immunoSEQ multiplex PCR; TCRdb's table is partial and in-frame only. This sample yields approximately 280,000 clones, of which 88% are seen a single time; 0.92% belongs to the top ten. Sequenced material: PBMCs. The source of these receptors is a woman aged 18-30 years in good health and CMV-seronegative.

The V gene is TRBV27, the J gene TRBJ2-7, with D maybe TRBD2 (5 bases). This CDR3 region has 18 residues. V was trimmed by 6 bases and J by 3 bases, leaving 27 bases between them. Germline lookup yields CDR1 MNHEY and CDR2 SMNVEV (reference sequence). DNA of the CDR3: TGTGCCAGCAGCCTAAAACTCCCCAGCGGAGCAGTTCACTACGAGCAGTACTTC. Translation: CASSLKLPSGAVHYEQYF.

The chain combines TRBV5-1 with TRBJ1-2; the D gene is possibly TRBD1 (6 bases). Germline V gene sequence: CDR1 SGHRS, CDR2 YFSETQ. The CDR3 totals 13 residues. Trimming took 4 bases from V and 6 from J, leaving 13 bases between them. CDR3 sequence reads: CASSIRGPDGYTF. Written as DNA, the CDR3 is TGCGCCAGCAGCATCAGGGGTCCCGATGGCTACACCTTC.

The V call is TRBV7-6, the J call TRBJ1-1; D is unresolved. Germline lookup yields CDR1 SGHVS and CDR2 FNYEAQ. The CDR3 is made up of 14 amino acids. V was trimmed by 5 bases and J by 5 bases, leaving 15 bases between them. CDR3 in DNA: TGTGCCAGCAGCCCGTTTGGCCGCGGGACTGAAGCTTTCTTT. Protein sequence: CASSPFGRGTEAFF.

The V gene is TRBV28, the J gene TRBJ2-1; 9 nucleotides align to TRBD1. The germline V gene encodes CDR1 MDHEN and CDR2 SYDVKM. Trimming took 3 bases from V and 1 from J; bases not matched to a gene: 4. This CDR3 comprises 16 residues. In DNA form, the CDR3 reads TGTGCCAGCAGTTTTCTGGGACAGGGTTCCTACAATGAGCAGTTCTTC. This translates into CASSFLGQGSYNEQFF. Complete variable domain (other parts from reference TRBV28 and TRBJ2-1): DVKVTQSSRYLVKRTGEKVFLECVQDMDHENMFWYRQDPGLGLRLIYFSYDVKMKEKGDIPEGYSVSREKKERFSLILESASTNQTSMYLCASSFLGQGSYNEQFFGPGTRLTVL.

This CDR3 reads CSPTSGTYEQYF. CDR3 coding DNA: TGCAGCCCCACGTCGGGGACCTACGAGCAGTACTTC. The V and J genes are TRBV29-1 and TRBJ2-7, with D possibly TRBD2 on 5 matching bases. Trimming stripped 8 bases from V and 2 bases from J, with 13 bases between. The CDR3 contains 12 residues. Germline loops: CDR1 SQVTM, CDR2 ANQGSEA.

This rearrangement joins TRBV11-2 to TRBJ2-7; 7 bases align to TRBD2. Germline trimming cut 6 bases from V and 6 bases from J; bases unmatched to any gene: 2. CDR1 and CDR2 (germline): SGHAT, FQNNGV. The CDR3 runs 11 residues. CDR3 DNA sequence: TGTGCCAGCAGACTAGCGCGCGAGCAGTACTTC. The encoded protein is CASRLAREQYF.

This rearrangement joins TRBV10-3 to TRBJ1-5; D is unclear. V dropped 3 bases and J dropped 8 bases, with 8 bases sitting between them. The CDR3 contains 12 residues. Germline CDR1 ENHRY, CDR2 SYGVKD. The CDR3 loop is CAISDYGEPQHF. The CDR3, as DNA: TGTGCCATCAGTGATTACGGAGAGCCCCAGCATTTT.

The J gene is TRBJ1-5, the V gene TRBV19; 8 bases are shared with TRBD1. The CDR3 has 17 amino acids. From germline, CDR1 is LNHDA and CDR2 SQIVND (reference sequence). V was pared by 10 bases and J by 7 bases, with 21 bases of the junction left unmatched. The CDR3: CATTIRGGQGARQPQHF. CDR3 nucleotide sequence: TGTGCCACCACCATAAGAGGAGGACAGGGTGCGCGACAGCCCCAGCATTTT.

The chain employs TRBV15 and TRBJ2-3; 7 bases align to TRBD2. V shed 5 bases and J 2 bases; nucleotides not matched to a gene: 4. The V gene's germline CDR1 is LNHNV and CDR2 YYDKDF (reference sequence). This CDR3 has 14 residues. In DNA form, the CDR3 reads TGTGCCACCAGCCGGGGGAGGGACACAGATACGCAGTATTTT. Translating it yields CATSRGRDTDTQYF.

CDR3 sequence reads: CASSVEAGGYEQYF. The DNA for the CDR3 is TGTGCCAGCAGCGTAGAGGCGGGAGGGTACGAGCAGTACTTC. The chain carries TRBV9 and TRBJ2-7; 9 bases align to TRBD2. Germline-derived CDR1 and CDR2 are SGDLS and YYNGEE. CDR3 length: 14 amino acids. The J segment lost 4 bases and the V segment lost 0 bases, leaving 2 bases of the junction unmatched.

The DNA of the CDR3 is TGTGCCATTAAGGGGGCGAACTATGGCTACACCTTC. Translation: CAIKGANYGYTF. The chain couples TRBV19 to TRBJ1-2, with 7 nucleotides matching TRBD1. Germline values: CDR1 LNHDA, CDR2 SQIVND (reference sequence). After removal of 10 bases from V and 2 bases from J, the junction contained 4 bases not matched to a gene. The CDR3 spans 12 residues. Full variable domain (remainder filled in from reference TRBV19 and TRBJ1-2): DGGITQSPKYLFRKEGQNVTLSCEQNLNHDAMYWYRQDPGQGLRLIYYSQIVNDFQKGDIAEGYSVSREKKESFPLTVTSAQKNPTAFYLCAIKGANYGYTFGSGTRLTVV.

The V and J genes are TRBV11-2 and TRBJ2-3; 14 bases are a match to TRBD2. V trimming: 5 bases; J trimming: 0 bases; junction bases outside the gene matches: 10. The CDR3 is 19 residues long. Germline CDR1 SGHAT, CDR2 FQNNGV. The CDR3 nucleotides read TGTGCCAGCAGCCAAGGACTAGCGGGAGGCTCGAGGAGCACAGATACGCAGTATTTT. It is translated as CASSQGLAGGSRSTDTQYF.

The rearrangement uses TRBV6-5 and TRBJ2-3, with TRBD1 identical over 8 bases. The CDR3 sequence is 14 residues long. Trimming at V came to 6 bases and at J to 3 bases, leaving 5 bases not matched to a gene. Germline CDR1 and CDR2: MNHEY and SVGAGI. CDR3 loop: CASRLQGETDTQYF. The CDR3 DNA sequence: TGTGCCAGCAGGTTACAGGGGGAAACAGATACGCAGTATTTT.

The gene calls are TRBV7-2 and TRBJ1-1; the D is unclear. Trimming shortened V by 5 bases and J by 0 bases, and 10 bases separated the two germline ends. CDR1 is SGHTA, CDR2 FQGNSA, per germline. The CDR3 extends over 14 amino acids. The CDR3 nucleotides are TGTGCCAGCAGCCAGCGTATAATGAACACTGAAGCTTTCTTT. Protein sequence: CASSQRIMNTEAFF.

This clone was detected once. The chain links TRBV19 to TRBJ2-3; a weak D match, TRBD2 (6 bases). CDR3 length: 15 residues. Looked up from germline, CDR1 is LNHDA and CDR2 is SQIVND (reference sequence). V was cut by 5 bases and J by 3 bases, with 15 bases left in between. Here the CDR3 reads CASSPLRAGTDTQYF. The CDR3 DNA is TGTGCCAGTAGTCCCCTTCGCGCGGGGACAGATACGCAGTATTTT.

This clone was seen a handful of times. The chain couples TRBV28 to TRBJ2-2; D is uncertain. V shed 6 bases and J shed 8 bases, with 10 bases lying between them. The CDR3 contains 12 residues. Per germline, CDR1 MDHEN and CDR2 SYDVKM. The CDR3 loop reads CASRTQIGELFF. CDR3 nucleotide sequence: TGTGCCAGCAGGACACAGATTGGGGAGCTGTTTTTT.